Reported below is one T cell receptor beta chain. Its antigen is undetermined. The length of the CDR3 is 13 residues. V lost 3 bases to trimming and J lost 4 bases, with 12 bases between them. Per the germline V gene, CDR1 is SQVTM and CDR2 is ANQGSEA. The data were obtained in a study of CD8+ T cells in alopecia areata. Notes on the study in general: Scalp specimens additionally yield sequences from normal skin's resident alphabeta T cells. Normal scalp showed lower clonality than lesional scalp, especially alopecia totalis/universalis. Against the mouse data, patients shared TCRs less clearly, possibly for HLA reasons.

RNA, once extracted, was reverse transcribed into cDNA for use as the sequencing template. Assay: immunoSEQ multiplex PCR; the TCRdb copy retains only in-frame clones and omits some. The sample has hundreds of thousands of clones, more than 45% seen once. Sequenced material: CD4+ T cells sorted from blood, taken at week 0. This sequence was found in a human donor with alopecia areata. The chain is built from TRBV29-1 and TRBJ1-2; no reliable D call. This CDR3 is CSVECRAVYGYTF. The CDR3, as DNA: TGCAGCGTTGAGTGCCGGGCAGTCTATGGCTACACCTTC.